This T cell receptor beta chain was identified in a study of cytomegalovirus exposure and HLA in healthy donors. This PCR relied on a set of 60 Vbeta primers and 13 Jbeta primers. The method was immunoSEQ multiplex PCR; TCRdb's version includes in-frame clones alone and lacks a portion of them. The data show tens of thousands of clones, about 75% seen once. Germline V gives CDR1 ENHRY, CDR2 SYGVKD. V lost 10 bases to trimming and J lost 3 bases; unmatched junction nucleotides: 10. CDR3 size: 14 residues. General study results and limits: Reports credit the classifier with highly specific, highly sensitive diagnosis of cytomegalovirus status. In vitro, three CMV-associated chains proved specific for CMV antigens.

Of note for this clone: Antigen: not known.

The genes are TRBV10-3 and TRBJ2-5, with 8 bases that match TRBD2. The sequenced sample was PBMCs. The TCR comes from a man in his thirties or forties in good health and CMV-seropositive. The CDR3: CATSLTSEKETQYF. The CDR3, as DNA: TGTGCCACCTCATTGACTAGCGAAAAAGAGACCCAGTACTTC.